This T cell receptor beta chain was sequenced in a study of cytomegalovirus exposure and HLA in healthy donors (dated by TCRdb to about 2017). Describing the broader study: The roughly 650 repertoires of the first cohort and the 95 to 150 validation repertoires were produced on the same platform, according to a later analysis. The study was designed to test whether signatures of past pathogen exposure could be identified by cataloging public T cell receptors. A separate validation cohort of over 95 different subjects was used in addition to the approximately 640-subject first cohort. The study combined high-throughput TCR immunosequencing, statistical association of individual TCRs with disease status, and machine learning to predict cytomegalovirus infection status. On the study overall, not on this receptor specifically: A later analysis found that TCRs clustered in the first cohort also tended to co-occur in the roughly 120 validation repertoires, with 94% of cluster scores above 0. A few of the identified cytomegalovirus-associated TCR beta chains were confirmed in vitro to be specific for cytomegalovirus antigens. Cytomegalovirus status was reported to be diagnosed by the classifier with high specificity and sensitivity in both the original and validation cohorts. A later analysis had no HLA typing for the validation cohort, so co-occurrence there was scored across all 120 repertoires. In the study, some 180 TCR beta chains were listed as associated with cytomegalovirus. The authors suggested that the approach could potentially be generalized to other disease states and immunological phenotypes. Most TCR sequences were observed very rarely across donors, whereas some public TCRs were present in many individuals.

The donors were included in the validation cohort of around 120 subjects, a group kept apart from the roughly 670-subject first cohort. Comments on this clone: Its antigen is still unknown. The input lacks base qualities; no much larger clone sits a single base away.

The library relied on the immunoSEQ multiplex PCR assay. For the original study's pipeline: A statistical classification framework was built to diagnose cytomegalovirus status from the catalog of TCR beta chain sequences. TCRdb took this table from immuneACCESS and kept in-frame rearrangements with V and J called. Such tables lack part of the clones; where checked against another copy, unresolved V genes explain under half of the gap, and the rest is unexplained. The V and J calls and the clone size are those of that table, but D and trimming were determined from the DNA. The sample table lists about 240,000 clones, 75% to 90% of them with a count of one. The ten biggest clones cover around 1.3% of the sample. Including the terminal cysteine and phenylalanine, the CDR3 comprises 15 residues. The entry retains the CDR3 DNA only, 45 bases that are in frame from base 1. CDR1 and CDR2 are read off the germline V gene as SGHVS and FNYEAQ. Germline trimming: 1 base from V, 4 bases from J; junction bases outside gene matches: 1.

The V and J segments used are TRBV7-6 and TRBJ2-1, and 10 junction bases match TRBD1. The material sequenced was PBMCs. The receptor was derived from a woman in her twenties or thirties in good health and CMV-seropositive. The CDR3 reads CASSLEGQGYNEQFF. Read as DNA, the sequence is TGTGCCAGCAGCTTAGAGGGACAGGGGTACAATGAGCAGTTCTTC.